What follows are 2 T cell receptor beta chains derived from one specimen sequenced in a study of cytomegalovirus exposure and HLA in healthy donors. A multiplex PCR was run with 60 Vbeta primers and 13 Jbeta primers. TCRdb's table, derived via immunoSEQ multiplex PCR, lists solely in-frame clones and lacks some. The table shows 65,000 to 100,000 clones, with around 79% occurring only once. The material sequenced was PBMCs. The receptors were gathered from a woman aged 40 to 50 in good health and CMV-seropositive.

The V gene is TRBV13, the J gene TRBJ2-3, with TRBD2 identical over 11 bases. J lost 3 bases, V lost 3 bases, and 11 bases had no gene match. CDR3 size: 18 residues. Germline V gene data show CDR1 as PRHDT and CDR2 as FYEKMQ (reference sequence). CDR3 sequence (DNA): TGTGCCAGCAGCTTTCTACTAGCGGGAGCTCAACCAACAGATACGCAGTATTTT. It translates to CASSFLLAGAQPTDTQYF. The complete variable domain, with remaining parts taken from reference TRBV13 and TRBJ2-3, reads AAGVIQSPRHLIKEKRETATLKCYPIPRHDTVYWYQQGPGQDPQFLISFYEKMQSDKGSIPDRFSAQQFSDYHSELNMSSLELGDSALYFCASSFLLAGAQPTDTQYFGPGTRLTVL.

This chain connects TRBV11-2 to TRBJ2-3; TRBD2 matches 10 bases. Germline CDR1 reads SGHAT; CDR2 reads FQNNGV. J lost 5 bases, V lost 1 base, and 6 bases had no gene match. CDR3 size: 16 residues. The CDR3 sequence: CASSLGSSGRLDTQYF. The DNA of the CDR3 is TGTGCCAGCAGCTTAGGGAGTAGCGGGAGGCTAGATACGCAGTATTTT.